One and the same sample provided the 14 T cell receptor beta chains below, sequenced in a study of T-cell memory formation after mild COVID-19. From the 5' RACE reads, TCRdb called clonotypes with MiXCR, one entry per CDR3 protein. The table has approximately 410,000 distinct CDR3 sequences, 23% seen once; the top ten hold around 13%. Sequencing input: PBMCs or a T cell subset sorted from them (not recorded which). All receptors come from an adult woman who had mild COVID-19 (a few samples of this study predate the infection). Cell type and time point are not known.

The chain is built from TRBV19 and TRBJ2-5; either TRBD1 or TRBD2 may supply D (6 bases each). This CDR3 is built from 14 residues. Germline lookup yields CDR1 LNHDA and CDR2 SQIVND (reference sequence). Trimming removed 5 bases at V and 4 bases at J, with 14 bases between. DNA of the CDR3: TGTGCCAGTAGTGTGGGGGGCCGAAGAGAGACCCAGTACTTC. Residues: CASSVGGRRETQYF.

In this sample, this clonotype turned up a few times. The V call is TRBV12-3 or TRBV12-4, the J call TRBJ2-3; 8 bases map to TRBD2. The CDR3 runs 12 residues. Losses at the gene ends were 1 base for V and 12 bases for J; bases not matched to a gene: 3. The CDR3 DNA follows: TGTGCCAGCAGTTTAGTCGGGAGGGATCAGTATTTT. Translation gives CASSLVGRDQYF.

This clonotype was picked up many times. The chain combines TRBV5-1 with TRBJ1-1; TRBD1 matches 8 bases. CDR1 is SGHRS and CDR2 is YFSETQ in the germline V gene. V gave up 2 bases and J gave up 4 bases; unmatched junction bases: 13. CDR3 length equals 17 residues. CDR3 amino acids: CASSLRQGPYVPTEAFF. The DNA for the CDR3 is TGCGCCAGCAGCTTACGACAGGGGCCGTACGTCCCCACTGAAGCTTTCTTT. Filled out from reference TRBV5-1 and TRBJ1-1, the complete variable domain reads KAGVTQTPRYLIKTRGQQVTLSCSPISGHRSVSWYQQTPGQGLQFLFEYFSETQRNKGNFPGRFSGRQFSNSRSEMNVSTLELGDSALYLCASSLRQGPYVPTEAFFGQGTRLTVV.

The chain is built from TRBV27 and TRBJ2-3; a weak D match, TRBD2 (6 bases). This CDR3 is 14 amino acids long. Per germline, CDR1 MNHEY and CDR2 SMNVEV (reference sequence). Trimming removed 6 bases at V and 3 bases at J, with 13 bases between. The DNA for the CDR3 is TGTGCCAGCAGGGGGGGTTTGGGAACAGATACGCAGTATTTT. The encoded protein is CASRGGLGTDTQYF.

This clonotype turned up a few times. The chain has TRBV24-1 and TRBJ2-1, with D uncertain. Germline V lookup: CDR1 KGHDR, CDR2 SFDVKD. Between the trimmed V and J ends, which lost 5 bases and 0 bases, there was a span of 7 bases. CDR3 length: 14 residues. The CDR3 protein is CATSGWSSYNEQFF. In nucleotides, the CDR3 is TGTGCCACCAGTGGCTGGAGCTCCTACAATGAGCAGTTCTTC.

This clonotype was seen a few times. The V and J genes are TRBV6-5 and TRBJ1-5; D perhaps matches TRBD1 (6 bases). With 6 bases removed from V and 6 bases from J, the gap between germline ends came to 21 bases. Germline loops: CDR1 MNHEY, CDR2 SVGAGI. This CDR3 contains 16 residues. This CDR3 reads CASRETWRGARQPQHF. The DNA for the CDR3 is TGTGCCAGCAGGGAAACTTGGAGGGGGGCCCGTCAGCCCCAGCATTTT.

This clonotype was seen only a few times. This chain joins TRBV10-3 and TRBJ2-3; unclear D gene. Trimming shortened V by 7 bases and J by 2 bases, and 16 bases separated the two germline ends. Germline CDR1 reads ENHRY; CDR2 reads SYGVKD. The CDR3 is 15 amino acids. CDR3 amino acids: CAITSQDGNTDTQYF. The CDR3 nucleotides read TGTGCCATCACCTCACAAGACGGAAACACAGATACGCAGTATTTT.

This clonotype has only a few counts. The CDR3 loop is CSARGYGFPGPYEQYF. The CDR3 DNA reads TGCAGTGCTAGAGGGTATGGCTTCCCAGGTCCCTACGAGCAGTACTTC. This rearrangement joins TRBV20-1 to TRBJ2-7; no clear D. V was clipped by 1 base and J by 2 bases, with 18 bases between them. This CDR3 spans 16 amino acids. CDR1 and CDR2 (germline): DFQATT, SNEGSKA (reference sequence).

The table lists this clonotype with a few counts. V and J are TRBV4-3 and TRBJ2-3, with TRBD2 identical over 9 bases. J lost 10 bases, V lost 0 bases, and 11 bases had no gene match. The CDR3 length is 16 residues. Germline V gene data show CDR1 as LGHNA and CDR2 as YSLEER. This chain's CDR3 is CASSQEAGTSMGAQYF. The CDR3 region has the DNA TGCGCCAGCAGCCAAGAAGCCGGGACTAGCATGGGCGCGCAGTATTTT.

This clonotype occurred a few times. The rearrangement links TRBV24-1 to TRBJ2-1; D is unclear. CDR3 length equals 14 residues. Per the germline V gene, CDR1 is KGHDR and CDR2 is SFDVKD. Trimming removed 2 bases at V and 0 bases at J, with 4 bases between. CDR3 coding DNA: TGTGCCACCAGTGATTATGGCTCCTACAATGAGCAGTTCTTC. It yields the protein CATSDYGSYNEQFF.

This clonotype was seen more than once but under ten times. The rearrangement uses TRBV6-5 and TRBJ1-5; D possibly corresponds to TRBD1 (6 bases). Per germline, CDR1 MNHEY and CDR2 SVGAGI. The CDR3 spans 14 residues. The germline V and J ends were trimmed by 2 bases and 5 bases, with 10 bases remaining between them. The CDR3 spells CASSYQSGDQPQHF. The CDR3 DNA reads TGTGCCAGCAGTTACCAGTCAGGGGATCAGCCCCAGCATTTT.

The J gene is TRBJ2-5, the V gene TRBV7-9, with D perhaps assigned TRBD1 or TRBD2 (5 bases each). CDR3 length: 15 amino acids. The germline V and J ends were trimmed by 6 bases and 5 bases, with 19 bases remaining between them. Germline V CDR1 and CDR2: SEHNR, FQNEAQ (reference sequence). The CDR3 DNA is TGTGCCAGCAGTCTCCATGGGACCTCGGGGGAGACCCAGTACTTC. Its translation: CASSLHGTSGETQYF.

Only a few counts were recorded for this clonotype. V gene TRBV4-2 combines with J gene TRBJ2-2; D not certain. Germline V gene data show CDR1 as LGHNA and CDR2 as YNFKEQ. The CDR3 totals 18 residues. The ends were cut back, 0 bases at V and 0 bases at J, with 14 bases in the middle. In DNA form, the CDR3 reads TGTGCCAGCAGCCAAGATAGTGATAACGGTCCGAACACCGGGGAGCTGTTTTTT. Translating gives CASSQDSDNGPNTGELFF.

The chain carries TRBV29-1 and TRBJ2-3; the match to TRBD2 covers 7 bases. The germline CDR1 and CDR2 sequences are SQVTM and ANQGSEA. The CDR3 contains 15 residues. V lost 5 bases to trimming and J lost 2 bases; unmatched junction nucleotides: 10. CDR3 protein: CSVLRLAVNTDTQYF. As DNA, the CDR3 is TGCAGCGTTTTACGTCTAGCGGTTAACACAGATACGCAGTATTTT.